One and the same sample provided the 27 T cell receptor beta chains below, sequenced in a study of T cells in Graves' hyperthyroidism and ophthalmopathy. RNA transcripts were the template for amplifying TCR beta CDR3 regions. The TCR CDR3 was amplified in a first-round RT-PCR using the HTBI primer set. TCRdb fed the multiplex PCR reads into MiXCR, producing one record per CDR3 protein. This sample has around 690,000 distinct CDR3 sequences, with 17% found just once. Sample: blood. The receptors were gathered from a man aged 45 to 65 with Graves' hyperthyroidism.

This clonotype was observed at least ten times. The rearrangement joins TRBV27 to TRBJ2-5; 7 bases agree with TRBD2. Trimming took 2 bases from V and 3 from J; bases not matched to a gene: 12. Germline CDR1 reads MNHEY; CDR2 reads SMNVEV (reference sequence). The CDR3 spans 17 residues. The CDR3 DNA follows: TGTGCCAGCAGTTTACTATTCGGGGCTAGCGGTAAAGAGACCCAGTACTTC. Its protein product is CASSLLFGASGKETQYF.

In this sample, this clonotype turned up many times. This sequence joins TRBV12-3 or TRBV12-4 and TRBJ2-1; weak D call: TRBD1 (6 bases). V was trimmed by 5 bases and J by 3 bases, leaving 17 bases between them. This CDR3 spans 16 amino acids. The CDR3 DNA sequence: TGTGCCAGCAGTCTTGCTGGACAGACTAACTACAATGAGCAGTTCTTC. This gives the protein CASSLAGQTNYNEQFF.

This clonotype was recorded at least ten times. The chain is built from TRBV12-3 or TRBV12-4 and TRBJ2-1; D remains ambiguous. This CDR3 contains 15 residues. V shed 6 bases and J shed 4 bases, with 16 bases lying between them. The CDR3, as DNA: TGTGCCAGCAGGACCCCTCCCCACGGGTACAATGAGCAGTTCTTC. It is translated as CASRTPPHGYNEQFF.

Many counts were recorded for this clonotype. The chain combines TRBV2 with TRBJ2-3; D is possibly TRBD1 (5 bases). Germline V gene data show CDR1 as SNHLY and CDR2 as FYNNEI. Trimming took off 1 base at V and 3 bases at J, with 14 bases between the two ends. The CDR3 is made up of 16 amino acids. CDR3 protein: CASSEGGASRTDTQYF. In nucleotides, the CDR3 is TGTGCCAGCAGTGAAGGGGGCGCGAGTCGGACAGATACGCAGTATTTT.

This chain connects TRBV10-3 to TRBJ1-5; D gene uncertain. Germline CDR1 is ENHRY and CDR2 is SYGVKD. Trimming removed 2 bases from V and 9 bases from J, with 5 bases in between. CDR3 length equals 11 residues. Written as DNA, the CDR3 is TGTGCCATCAGTGAGGACGGGCCCCAGCATTTT. It translates to CAISEDGPQHF.

This clonotype was recorded a few times. The rearrangement uses TRBV9 and TRBJ2-6, with 10 bases lining up with TRBD1. The germline gives CDR1 SGDLS, CDR2 YYNGEE. The trim removed 0 bases at V and 0 bases at J, leaving 9 bases unmatched. This CDR3 has 20 amino acids. The CDR3 region has the DNA TGTGCCAGCAGCGTAGGGCTCCGGACAGGGGGTAGCTCTGGGGCCAACGTCCTGACTTTC. It encodes CASSVGLRTGGSSGANVLTF.

The chain is built from TRBV14 and TRBJ2-1; D unclear. Germline V gene lookup returns CDR1 SGHDN and CDR2 FVKESK. The CDR3 extends over 14 amino acids. Trimming removed 0 bases from V and 2 bases from J, with 5 bases in between. CDR3 protein: CASSQDVTYNEQFF. Here the CDR3 DNA reads TGTGCCAGCAGCCAAGATGTGACCTACAATGAGCAGTTCTTC. Drawing the rest from reference TRBV14 and TRBJ2-1, the complete variable domain is EAGVTQFPSHSVIEKGQTVTLRCDPISGHDNLYWYRRVMGKEIKFLLHFVKESKQDESGMPNNRFLAERTGGTYSTLKVQPAELEDSGVYFCASSQDVTYNEQFFGPGTRLTVL.

V and J are TRBV7-9 and TRBJ1-5; 10 bases line up with TRBD1. The CDR3 contains 17 residues. Germline V gene sequence: CDR1 SEHNR, CDR2 FQNEAQ (reference sequence). J lost 2 bases, V lost 0 bases, and 4 bases had no gene match. CDR3: CASSLAWTGGGNQPQHF. CDR3 DNA sequence: TGTGCCAGCAGCTTAGCGTGGACAGGGGGAGGCAATCAGCCCCAGCATTTT.

This clonotype was seen more than once but under ten times. The CDR3 here is CSARSERGRYGYTF. Here the CDR3 DNA reads TGCAGTGCTAGGTCCGAGAGGGGCCGCTATGGCTACACCTTC. The chain employs TRBV20-1 and TRBJ1-2; tentative D call: TRBD1 (5 bases). The CDR3 loop spans 14 amino acids. The germline V gene has CDR1 DFQATT and CDR2 SNEGSKA (reference sequence). The V end lost 3 bases, the J end lost 4 bases, and 15 bases lay between the germline ends.

This clonotype was detected ten times or more. J is TRBJ1-1 and V is TRBV2; D call uncertain. With 6 bases removed from V and 1 base from J, the gap between germline ends came to 9 bases. The V gene's germline CDR1 is SNHLY and CDR2 FYNNEI. The CDR3 covers 13 residues. CDR3: CASRVGPNTEAFF. For the CDR3, the DNA is TGTGCCAGCAGAGTGGGTCCGAACACTGAAGCTTTCTTT. Full variable domain (rest looked up from reference TRBV2 and TRBJ1-1): EPEVTQTPSHQVTQMGQEVILRCVPISNHLYFYWYRQILGQKVEFLVSFYNNEISEKSEIFDDQFSVERPDGSNFTLKIRSTKLEDSAMYFCASRVGPNTEAFFGQGTRLTVV.

This clonotype was found many times. The chain recombines TRBV2 with TRBJ2-1; D remains unclear. V lost 4 bases and J lost 0, with 10 bases in between. The CDR3 sequence is 15 residues long. Germline CDR1 reads SNHLY; CDR2 reads FYNNEI. CDR3: CASSALESSYNEQFF. The CDR3 nucleotides are TGTGCCAGCAGTGCGCTGGAGAGCTCCTACAATGAGCAGTTCTTC.

This clonotype was counted at least ten times. The J gene is TRBJ2-7, the V gene TRBV28; 7 nucleotides agree with TRBD1. CDR1 and CDR2 (germline): MDHEN, SYDVKM. V gave up 6 bases and J gave up 3 bases; unmatched junction bases: 5. CDR3 length: 13 amino acids. Here the CDR3 DNA reads TGTGCCAGCAGGCAGAGGGACAGCTACGAGCAGTACTTC. Its protein product is CASRQRDSYEQYF.

The genes are TRBV28 and TRBJ2-7; D may be TRBD2 (7 bases). Trimming pared 7 bases from V and 4 bases from J, leaving 23 bases between. The germline V gene encodes CDR1 MDHEN and CDR2 SYDVKM. The length of the CDR3 is 16 residues. CDR3 coding DNA: TGTGCCAGCACTGGAGGGGGTGGCGGGAGTGGGTACGAGCAGTACTTC. Protein sequence: CASTGGGGGSGYEQYF.

V usage is TRBV18 and J usage is TRBJ1-2, with 8 bases identical to TRBD1. Germline V gene lookup returns CDR1 KGHSH and CDR2 LQKENI. Trimming took 3 bases from V and 2 from J; bases not matched to a gene: 5. The length of the CDR3 is 15 residues. This CDR3 reads CASSPGRTGNYGYTF. The CDR3 DNA reads as TGTGCCAGCTCACCTGGTCGGACAGGGAACTATGGCTACACCTTC.

The sample holds a few counts of this clonotype. The chain couples TRBV29-1 to TRBJ2-6; D not certain. The V and J ends lost 4 bases and 0 bases respectively, with 4 bases between them. Germline loops: CDR1 SQVTM, CDR2 ANQGSEA. The CDR3 runs to 13 residues. CDR3 nucleotide sequence: TGCAGCGTTGGGAGCTCTGGGGCCAACGTCCTGACTTTC. Protein product: CSVGSSGANVLTF.

There are a few counts of this clonotype. This sequence joins TRBV19 and TRBJ1-1; possible D gene TRBD1, 5 bases. CDR1 and CDR2 (germline): LNHDA, SQIVND (reference sequence). This CDR3 spans 17 amino acids. Trimming left V 3 bases short and J 0 bases short, with 17 bases between. CDR3 nucleotides: TGTGCCAGTAGTATTTCTATCTGGGGCCATATGAACACTGAAGCTTTCTTT. It codes for CASSISIWGHMNTEAFF.

V and J are TRBV7-8 and TRBJ2-3; possibly TRBD1 for D (5 bases). The J call may be in error: the DNA end matches TRBJ1-5 better. There are 17 residues in the CDR3. Per the germline V gene, CDR1 is SGHVS and CDR2 is FQNEAQ. DNA of the CDR3: TGTGCCAGCAGCCCCGTTGGGACTAGCGGGAGCACAGATACGCAGCATTTT. Residues: CASSPVGTSGSTDTQHF.

The genes are TRBV4-3 and TRBJ1-5; the match to TRBD1 covers 7 bases. V was clipped by 2 bases and J by 4 bases; unmatched bases: 11. This CDR3 spans 17 amino acids. CDR1 is LGHNA, CDR2 YSLEER, per germline. CDR3 sequence reads: CASSQTPLTGPNQPQHF. The CDR3 DNA reads TGCGCCAGCAGCCAAACCCCTTTGACAGGGCCGAATCAGCCCCAGCATTTT.

This clonotype appeared many times. V gene TRBV10-3 combines with J gene TRBJ2-2, with 7 bases matching TRBD2. The germline V gene encodes CDR1 ENHRY and CDR2 SYGVKD. With 8 bases clipped from V and 0 bases from J, the junction kept 6 bases outside the gene matches. The CDR3 spans 15 residues. The CDR3: CAISAGTTNTGELFF. The CDR3 DNA sequence: TGTGCCATCTCCGCGGGGACTACGAACACCGGGGAGCTGTTTTTT.

This clonotype was found many times. V usage is TRBV3-1 and J usage is TRBJ2-1, with TRBD2 identical over 13 bases. Germline lookup yields CDR1 LGHDT and CDR2 YNNKEL (reference sequence). The trim removed 6 bases at V and 0 bases at J, leaving 5 bases unmatched. There are 17 residues in the CDR3. The DNA of the CDR3 is TGTGCCAGCAGGACTAGCGGGAGGCTGAGCTCCTACAATGAGCAGTTCTTC. Amino acid sequence: CASRTSGRLSSYNEQFF.

This clonotype was observed a single time. A read error may explain this, as a much larger clone is one base away. This chain links TRBV28 with TRBJ2-1; 8 nucleotides line up with TRBD1. This CDR3 is 14 amino acids long. The germline CDR1 and CDR2 sequences are MDHEN and SYDVKM. V gave up 6 bases and J gave up 15 bases; unmatched junction bases: 16. The CDR3 DNA sequence: TGTGCCAGCAGCCGGGGACAGGCCCCGGACCGGCGGTTCTTC. This translates into CASSRGQAPDRRFF.

This clonotype was seen a few times. A read error is possible here, since a much larger clone lies one base away. The chain is built from TRBV11-2 and TRBJ2-1; D is possibly TRBD1 (6 bases). The length of the CDR3 is 12 residues. CDR1 is SGHAT, CDR2 FQNNGV, per germline. CDR3 amino acids: CAGSLLRGEQFF. CDR3 DNA: TGTGCCGGCAGCTTACTCAGGGGAGAGCAGTTCTTC. The variable domain in full, with the rest retrieved from reference TRBV11-2 and TRBJ2-1, is EAGVAQSPRYKIIEKRQSVAFWCNPISGHATLYWYQQILGQGPKLLIQFQNNGVVDDSQLPKDRFSAERLKGVDSTLKIQPAKLEDSAVYLCAGSLLRGEQFFGPGTRLTVL.

This clonotype was detected only a few times. CDR3 sequence reads: CASSQDTKAGEQYF. The CDR3 DNA reads TGCGCCAGCAGCCAAGACACGAAGGCGGGCGAGCAGTACTTC. The V call is TRBV4-3, the J call TRBJ2-7; maybe TRBD2 (5 bases). The germline V and J ends were trimmed by 0 bases and 6 bases, with 12 bases remaining between them. Germline CDR1 and CDR2: LGHNA and YSLEER. The CDR3 runs to 14 residues.

This clonotype showed up many times. The rearrangement uses TRBV28 and TRBJ1-2; D is ambiguous. V shed 4 bases and J shed 8 bases, with 11 bases lying between them. The CDR3 totals 12 residues. The V gene's germline CDR1 is MDHEN and CDR2 SYDVKM. CDR3 residues: CASSSGRRGYTF. The DNA of the CDR3 is TGTGCCAGCAGTTCCGGCAGAAGGGGCTACACCTTC.

CDR3: CASITGGNQPQHF. The CDR3 nucleotides are TGTGCCAGCATCACTGGGGGGAACCAGCCCCAGCATTTT. This chain joins TRBV28 and TRBJ1-5, with D possibly TRBD1 on 5 matching bases. Trimming stripped 7 bases from V and 7 bases from J, with 14 bases between. The CDR3 covers 13 residues. In germline, CDR1 is MDHEN, CDR2 SYDVKM. The whole variable domain, filled in from reference TRBV28 and TRBJ1-5, reads DVKVTQSSRYLVKRTGEKVFLECVQDMDHENMFWYRQDPGLGLRLIYFSYDVKMKEKGDIPEGYSVSREKKERFSLILESASTNQTSMYLCASITGGNQPQHFGDGTRLSIL.

The rearrangement uses TRBV9 and TRBJ2-1, with 8 bases matching TRBD2. Germline V gene lookup returns CDR1 SGDLS and CDR2 YYNGEE. This CDR3 comprises 15 residues. The V and J ends lost 5 bases and 9 bases, in that order; junction bases with no gene match: 13. CDR3 nucleotides: TGTGCCAGCAGTCCCCCTTCGGGAGGGCCCGGTGAGCAGTTCTTC. Encoded protein: CASSPPSGGPGEQFF.

The chain links TRBV2 to TRBJ1-2; D unclear. This CDR3 has 12 residues. Trimming took 6 bases from V and 8 from J, leaving 13 bases between them. The germline V gene encodes CDR1 SNHLY and CDR2 FYNNEI. The chain's CDR3 is CASRTDGGGYTF. In DNA form, the CDR3 reads TGTGCCAGCAGAACAGATGGAGGAGGCTACACCTTC.